The 23 T cell receptor beta chains in this list originate from one sample, sequenced in a study of neurological immune-mediated disorders. From the 5' RACE reads, TCRdb called clonotypes with MiXCR, one entry per CDR3 protein. The sample gives about 76,000 distinct CDR3 sequences, about a sixth of which show up once; approximately 15% is in the top ten. The sequencing input was PBMCs. The receptors come from a woman aged 40 to 49 in good health.

This clonotype was recorded many times. The chain uses TRBV12-3 or TRBV12-4 and TRBJ1-2; D unclear. The CDR3 is 14 residues long. The ends were cut back, 6 bases at V and 8 bases at J, with 19 bases in the middle. CDR3 sequence reads: CASSPTKDSKGYTF. As DNA, the CDR3 is TGTGCCAGCAGCCCGACTAAAGACTCAAAAGGCTACACCTTC.

This clonotype was recorded many times. The chain joins TRBV29-1 to TRBJ2-1; 11 nucleotides align to TRBD2. CDR1 SQVTM and CDR2 ANQGSEA come from the germline V gene. This CDR3 comprises 13 residues. V lost 2 bases and J lost 14; bases outside the gene matches: 8. The CDR3 DNA sequence: TGCAGCGTTGAACTCCTAGCGGGGGGTTCGGAGTTCTTC. Encoded protein: CSVELLAGGSEFF.

Points on this clonotype: A much larger clone lies a single base off, so this may be a read error. The V call is TRBV7-2, the J call TRBJ2-1; 8 nucleotides match TRBD1. From germline, CDR1 is SGHTA and CDR2 FQGNSA. This CDR3 is built from 13 residues. The CDR3: CANSSSGQGQQFF. The CDR3, as DNA: TGTGCCAACAGCTCCTCCGGACAGGGCCAGCAGTTCTTC.

This clonotype was seen ten or more times. The chain is built from TRBV12-3 or TRBV12-4 and TRBJ1-4; tentative D call: TRBD1 (5 bases). The CDR3 has 15 residues. The V end lost 3 bases, the J end lost 8 bases, and 16 bases lay between the germline ends. CDR3 nucleotides: TGTGCCAGCAGTTTTCGGACAACTCTAGGCGAAAAACTGTTTTTT. Translating it yields CASSFRTTLGEKLFF.

The chain recombines TRBV20-1 with TRBJ1-1; possibly TRBD1 for D (5 bases). Germline values: CDR1 DFQATT, CDR2 SNEGSKA (reference sequence). The CDR3 totals 13 residues. Trimming took 4 bases from V and 7 from J, leaving 16 bases between them. CDR3 in DNA: TGCAGTGCTACCGACAGAAGTTTTGGTGAAGCTTTCTTT. Encoded protein: CSATDRSFGEAFF.

This clonotype was observed many times. V usage is TRBV20-1 and J usage is TRBJ2-7; D call uncertain. The germline gives CDR1 DFQATT, CDR2 SNEGSKA (reference sequence). With 6 bases removed from V and 2 bases from J, the gap between germline ends came to 11 bases. The CDR3 length is 12 residues. Here the CDR3 reads CSAGGIAYEQYF. The CDR3 region has the DNA TGCAGTGCGGGCGGAATAGCCTACGAGCAGTACTTC.

This clonotype was detected ten times or more. The chain recombines TRBV20-1 with TRBJ2-1; a possible D gene is TRBD1 (6 bases). V was pared by 5 bases and J by 9 bases, with 20 bases between. Per germline, CDR1 DFQATT and CDR2 SNEGSKA (reference sequence). The CDR3 spans 14 residues. The CDR3 nucleotides are TGCAGTGCTTACCCCGGAGGACAGTTTGTTGAGCAGTTCTTC. As protein: CSAYPGGQFVEQFF.

There are many counts of this clonotype. The chain employs TRBV5-1 and TRBJ1-1, with D hard to call. The CDR3 is 15 amino acids. Trimming took off 4 bases at V and 0 bases at J, with 13 bases between the two ends. The germline CDR1 and CDR2 sequences are SGHRS and YFSETQ. The CDR3 region is CASSARTVLNTEAFF. CDR3 in DNA: TGCGCCAGCAGCGCGAGGACGGTATTGAACACTGAAGCTTTCTTT.

This clonotype was observed many times. The J gene is TRBJ1-6, the V gene TRBV20-1, with 10 positions matching TRBD1. Germline lookup yields CDR1 DFQATT and CDR2 SNEGSKA (reference sequence). The CDR3 extends over 17 amino acids. The V and J ends lost 3 bases and 7 bases, in that order; junction bases with no gene match: 12. CDR3 region: CSASTSTGTGVNSPLHF. CDR3 nucleotides: TGCAGTGCTAGCACTTCAACCGGGACAGGGGTGAATTCACCCCTCCACTTT.

Comments on this clonotype: A much larger clone lies one base from this, so it may be a read error. V usage is TRBV5-1 and J usage is TRBJ2-5, with D possibly being TRBD1 (6 bases). V lost 1 base to trimming and J lost 5 bases, with 15 bases between them. In germline, CDR1 is SGHRS, CDR2 YFSETQ. This CDR3 is 15 amino acids long. CDR3 protein: CASSLMGKGEETQYF. The CDR3 nucleotides read TGCGCCAGCAGCTTGATGGGAAAGGGGGAGGAGACCCAGTACTTC.

This clonotype has ten or more counts. This chain's CDR3 is CASSLYPNGGAGANVLTF. As DNA, the CDR3 is TGTGCCAGCAGTTTATACCCTAATGGGGGGGCTGGGGCCAACGTCCTGACTTTC. This chain connects TRBV27 to TRBJ2-6, with 7 bases identical to TRBD2. J lost 2 bases, V lost 1 base, and 8 bases had no gene match. The V gene's germline CDR1 is MNHEY and CDR2 SMNVEV (reference sequence). CDR3 length: 18 amino acids.

This clonotype was detected ten times or more. The chain uses TRBV5-1 and TRBJ2-3; no reliable D call. Per the germline V gene, CDR1 is SGHRS and CDR2 is YFSETQ. The germline V and J ends were trimmed by 0 bases and 2 bases, with 10 bases remaining between them. The CDR3 length is 15 residues. The CDR3 protein is CASSLEGSDTDTQYF. The CDR3 DNA is TGCGCCAGCAGCTTGGAGGGCTCTGACACAGATACGCAGTATTTT.

Ten or more counts support this clonotype. The DNA of the CDR3 is TGTGCCAGCCTTTATTCGGGACTAGTATCAGATACGCAGTATTTT. As protein: CASLYSGLVSDTQYF. The chain uses TRBV6-2 or TRBV6-3 and TRBJ2-3; 8 nucleotides line up with TRBD2. Germline assignment: CDR1 MNHEY and CDR2 SVGEGT. J gave up 4 bases and V 8 bases, and 11 bases lay outside the gene matches. There are 15 residues in the CDR3.

This clonotype was detected a few times. CDR3 sequence reads: CASSLAGTGRYGYTF. CDR3 nucleotides: TGCGCCAGCAGCTTGGCGGGCACTGGTCGCTATGGCTACACCTTC. The chain uses TRBV5-1 and TRBJ1-2; D is undetermined. CDR3 length: 15 amino acids. V gave up 0 bases and J gave up 4 bases, with 13 bases separating them. Germline lookup yields CDR1 SGHRS and CDR2 YFSETQ.

This clonotype was picked up many times. The chain combines TRBV5-6 with TRBJ2-5; TRBD2 matches 10 bases. CDR1 and CDR2 from the germline V gene are SGHDT and YYEEEE. The CDR3 runs 17 residues. Unmatched junction bases numbered 10, after V lost 0 bases and J lost 5 bases. CDR3 amino acids: CASSLVLAGWEEETQYF. The CDR3 nucleotides are TGTGCCAGCAGCTTGGTACTAGCGGGGTGGGAGGAGGAGACCCAGTACTTC.

The CDR3 loop reads CASSLRGRETQYF. The DNA of the CDR3 is TGTGCCAGCAGCTTAAGGGGACGTGAGACCCAGTACTTC. The rearrangement links TRBV7-9 to TRBJ2-5; D assignment may be TRBD1 or TRBD2 (5 bases each). CDR1 and CDR2 from the germline V gene are SEHNR and FQNEAQ (reference sequence). V lost 2 bases, J lost 5 bases, and 9 bases lay in between. This CDR3 contains 13 residues.

In its sample, this clonotype was seen many times. This chain connects TRBV10-3 to TRBJ2-7, with TRBD1 matching 11 bases. Trimming at V came to 6 bases and at J to 4 bases, leaving 5 bases not matched to a gene. The germline gives CDR1 ENHRY, CDR2 SYGVKD. The CDR3 runs 14 residues. The CDR3 bases are TGTGCCATCAGGGGGACAGGGGGAGGATACGAGCAGTACTTC. It translates to CAIRGTGGGYEQYF.

This clonotype was recorded at least ten times. The chain joins TRBV27 to TRBJ1-2, with a tentative D call TRBD1 (5 bases). The V gene's germline CDR1 is MNHEY and CDR2 SMNVEV (reference sequence). The CDR3 totals 14 residues. The V and J ends lost 8 bases and 4 bases respectively, with 17 bases between them. This chain's CDR3 is CASGGSLGLYGYTF. Written as DNA, the CDR3 is TGTGCCAGCGGGGGAAGCTTGGGGCTCTATGGCTACACCTTC.

This chain uses TRBV20-1 with TRBJ2-3, with TRBD2 identical over 10 bases. The CDR3 is 17 amino acids. Germline V gives CDR1 DFQATT, CDR2 SNEGSKA (reference sequence). After removal of 3 bases from V and 2 bases from J, the junction contained 11 bases not matched to a gene. CDR3 sequence reads: CSASPSTSGWDTDTQYF. In DNA form, the CDR3 reads TGCAGTGCTAGTCCCTCGACTAGCGGGTGGGACACAGATACGCAGTATTTT.

The CDR3 DNA follows: TGTGCCAGTACCACCGGAGGGGAGCAGTACTTC. Translated: CASTTGGEQYF. The gene calls are TRBV19 and TRBJ2-7; TRBD2 is a possible D gene (6 bases). Trimming pared 7 bases from V and 7 bases from J, leaving 11 bases between. CDR1 and CDR2 (germline): LNHDA, SQIVND (reference sequence). The CDR3 is made up of 11 amino acids.

This clonotype has ten or more counts. This chain links TRBV12-3 or TRBV12-4 with TRBJ2-5; 14 bases match TRBD2. The CDR3 loop spans 15 amino acids. Germline trimming cut 5 bases from V and 10 bases from J; bases unmatched to any gene: 9. CDR3 sequence (DNA): TGTGCCAGCAGTCCGGGACTAGCGGGGGCCGGGAACCAGTACTTC. This codes for CASSPGLAGAGNQYF.

This clonotype was picked up a small number of times. The gene calls are TRBV30 and TRBJ2-1, with TRBD1 matching 9 bases. The CDR3 spans 14 residues. The V gene end was trimmed by 5 bases and the J gene end by 8 bases; junction bases not matched to a gene: 10. In germline, CDR1 is GTSNPN, CDR2 SVGIG (reference sequence). Here the CDR3 DNA reads TGTGCCTGGGCTCCGGGACAGGGTAATGATGAGCAGTTCTTC. Translation gives CAWAPGQGNDEQFF.

This clonotype has a handful of counts. The CDR3, as DNA: TGCGCCAGCAGCCAAGATGTAGGCAGGGTCCAAGAGACCCAGTACTTC. Its translation: CASSQDVGRVQETQYF. The V and J genes are TRBV4-3 and TRBJ2-5, with a tentative D call TRBD1 (5 bases). Deletions cut 0 bases from V and 1 base from J, with 12 bases between. Germline CDR1 reads LGHNA; CDR2 reads YSLEER. The CDR3 is 16 amino acids.